Listed here are 19 T cell receptor beta chains from one sample, sequenced in a study of T cell responses to AZD1222 COVID-19 vaccine. TCRdb keeps only in-frame clones here, not all; method: immunoSEQ multiplex PCR. Among under 150,000 clones, 89% were seen once, and the ten largest hold around 9.5%. This sample comprised peripheral blood, obtained 28 days after the second AZD1222 dose. The receptors were gathered from an adult who received the AZD1222 COVID-19 vaccine.

The V gene is TRBV7-9, the J gene TRBJ2-3; 7 nucleotides line up with TRBD1. Germline lookup yields CDR1 SEHNR and CDR2 FQNEAQ (reference sequence). The junction had 20 bases not matched to a gene; V was cut back by 5 bases and J by 6 bases. The CDR3 is 18 residues long. The CDR3 DNA reads as TGTGCCAGCAGCACGTACAGGGGCCACATCGGCACACTTGATACGCAGTATTTT. This encodes CASSTYRGHIGTLDTQYF. The variable domain in full, with the rest retrieved from reference TRBV7-9 and TRBJ2-3, is DTGVSQNPRHKITKRGQNVTFRCDPISEHNRLYWYRQTLGQGPEFLTYFQNEAQLEKSRLLSDRFSAERPKGSFSTLEIQRTEQGDSAMYLCASSTYRGHIGTLDTQYFGPGTRLTVL.

V usage is TRBV5-1 and J usage is TRBJ1-3, with 7 nucleotides matching TRBD1. Germline CDR1 SGHRS, CDR2 YFSETQ. The CDR3 loop spans 15 amino acids. With 6 bases clipped from V and 0 bases from J, the junction kept 6 bases outside the gene matches. The chain's CDR3 is CASTMGQLSGNTIYF. In DNA form, the CDR3 reads TGCGCCAGCACCATGGGACAGCTCTCTGGAAACACCATATATTTT.

This clone was counted between two and nine times. The chain carries TRBV2 and TRBJ1-5, with D unclear. CDR3 length equals 13 residues. With 7 bases removed from V and 2 bases from J, the gap between germline ends came to 9 bases. The V gene's germline CDR1 is SNHLY and CDR2 FYNNEI. CDR3 DNA sequence: TGTGCCAGCACGGGGATGCGCAATCAGCCCCAGCATTTT. Amino acid sequence: CASTGMRNQPQHF.

The chain couples TRBV3-1 (or the pseudogene TRBV3-2) to TRBJ2-2; D possibly corresponds to TRBD1 (7 bases). Trimming left V 4 bases short and J 4 bases short, with 16 bases between. This CDR3 spans 16 amino acids. The germline gives CDR1 LGHDT, CDR2 YNNKEL (reference sequence). The CDR3 DNA follows: TGTGCCAGCAGCCGCAGTGGCGGGACAGCCACCGGGGAGCTGTTTTTT. Its translation is CASSRSGGTATGELFF.

The rearrangement joins TRBV24-1 to TRBJ2-5; D is undetermined. Germline loops: CDR1 KGHDR, CDR2 SFDVKD. The CDR3 consists of 11 residues. Between the trimmed V and J ends, which lost 6 bases and 4 bases, there was a span of 5 bases. The CDR3 spells CATSSGETQYF. CDR3 nucleotide sequence: TGTGCCACCAGTTCAGGAGAGACCCAGTACTTC.

The genes are TRBV3-1 (or the pseudogene TRBV3-2) and TRBJ1-3, with D perhaps matching TRBD1 (6 bases). Trimming left V 4 bases short and J 8 bases short, with 18 bases between. Germline CDR1 reads LGHDT; CDR2 reads YNNKEL (reference sequence). The length of the CDR3 is 15 residues. CDR3 nucleotides: TGTGCCAGCAGCCCACAGGTGACGCAGGGGCACACCATATATTTT. Translation gives CASSPQVTQGHTIYF.

In this sample, this clone turned up once. The gene calls are TRBV4-2 and TRBJ2-7; D is undetermined. From germline, CDR1 is LGHNA and CDR2 YNFKEQ. This CDR3 spans 14 amino acids. V was cut by 0 bases and J by 5 bases, with 11 bases left in between. This chain's CDR3 is CASSQEGLVHEQYF. CDR3 DNA sequence: TGTGCCAGCAGCCAAGAAGGCCTCGTCCACGAGCAGTACTTC.

This chain connects TRBV6-5 to TRBJ1-1, with 7 bases fitting TRBD1. Germline CDR1 MNHEY, CDR2 SVGAGI. With V trimmed by 10 bases and J by 3 bases, 8 bases remained unmatched. There are 13 residues in the CDR3. The CDR3 region is CATAAGGYTEAFF. CDR3 nucleotides: TGTGCCACCGCGGCAGGGGGGTACACTGAAGCTTTCTTT.

This chain connects TRBV7-8 to TRBJ1-5; TRBD1 might be the D (6 bases). This CDR3 is built from 20 residues. CDR1 SGHVS and CDR2 FQNEAQ come from the germline V gene. V lost 5 bases to trimming and J lost 0 bases, with 26 bases between them. The chain's CDR3 is CASSLTRGIRDKYSNQPQHF. The CDR3, as DNA: TGTGCCAGCAGCCTAACGAGGGGGATCCGGGACAAATATAGCAATCAGCCCCAGCATTTT.

This clone is termed medium-sized. The chain has TRBV7-2 and TRBJ1-2, with 7 bases aligning to TRBD1. There are 14 residues in the CDR3. After removal of 1 base from V and 5 bases from J, the junction contained 4 bases not matched to a gene. Germline V gene data show CDR1 as SGHTA and CDR2 as FQGNSA. CDR3 sequence: CASSLGDRGYGYTF. The CDR3 DNA reads TGTGCCAGCAGCTTAGGGGACAGAGGGTATGGCTACACCTTC.

V is TRBV6-1 and J is TRBJ1-4; no reliable D call. CDR3 size: 15 residues. V lost 3 bases to trimming and J lost 7 bases, with 15 bases between them. Germline V lookup: CDR1 MNHNS, CDR2 SASEGT. The CDR3 DNA is TGTGCCAGCAGTGAGTCCGGGATCTCGGGTGAAAAACTGTTTTTT. It translates to CASSESGISGEKLFF.

The table lists this clone with a count of one. The genes are TRBV7-9 and TRBJ2-7; a weak D match, TRBD2 (5 bases). The CDR3 runs 12 residues. CDR1 is SEHNR, CDR2 FQNEAQ, per germline (reference sequence). Trimming left V 6 bases short and J 5 bases short, with 11 bases between. This CDR3 reads CASSPPGNEQYF. The CDR3 DNA sequence: TGTGCCAGCAGTCCCCCGGGAAACGAGCAGTACTTC.

The chain is built from TRBV19 and TRBJ1-5; D gene unclear. Germline lookup yields CDR1 LNHDA and CDR2 SQIVND (reference sequence). The CDR3 is made up of 15 amino acids. Trimming cost V 5 bases and J 6 bases, with 17 bases left between them. The CDR3 bases are TGTGCCAGTAGTGGGGAACGGGGATGGGTTCAGCCCCAGCATTTT. Translated: CASSGERGWVQPQHF.

The chain couples TRBV5-1 to TRBJ2-2; D not certain. CDR1 and CDR2 from the germline V gene are SGHRS and YFSETQ. V shed 1 base and J shed 1 base, with 8 bases lying between them. The CDR3 spans 15 residues. The CDR3 sequence is CASSLRAGNTGELFF. The DNA of the CDR3 is TGCGCCAGCAGCTTGCGGGCAGGGAACACCGGGGAGCTGTTTTTT.

The chain recombines TRBV4-3 with TRBJ2-2, with TRBD2 matching 10 bases. Germline loops: CDR1 LGHNA, CDR2 YSLEER. This CDR3 comprises 18 residues. J gave up 3 bases and V 4 bases, and 11 bases lay outside the gene matches. In nucleotides, the CDR3 is TGCGCCAGCAGCCTCAAACATAGCGGGGGGCGGGACACCGGGGAGCTGTTTTTT. This translates into CASSLKHSGGRDTGELFF.

V and J are TRBV3-1 (or the pseudogene TRBV3-2) and TRBJ1-5; D remains unclear. From germline, CDR1 is LGHDT and CDR2 YNNKEL (reference sequence). V gave up 1 base and J gave up 6 bases, with 7 bases separating them. The CDR3 has 13 amino acids. The CDR3 DNA reads as TGTGCCAGCAGCCAAGGGATGGCTCAGCCCCAGCATTTT. Translation: CASSQGMAQPQHF.

This clone occurred once. The V call is TRBV2, the J call TRBJ2-1, with 10 bases lining up with TRBD2. Germline lookup yields CDR1 SNHLY and CDR2 FYNNEI. V was pared by 3 bases and J by 9 bases, with 8 bases of the junction left unmatched. This CDR3 is 15 amino acids long. Written as DNA, the CDR3 is TGTGCCAGCAGTGAGCGGAGCGGGGGGGCGGGTGAGCAGTTCTTC. Residues: CASSERSGGAGEQFF.

The rearrangement uses TRBV18 and TRBJ2-3; D is unclear. This CDR3 region has 11 residues. The germline gives CDR1 KGHSH, CDR2 LQKENI. The V end was cut by 6 bases, the J end by 4 bases, with 5 bases between. CDR3 in amino acids: CASSTPDTQYF. The DNA of the CDR3 is TGTGCCAGCTCGACTCCAGATACGCAGTATTTT.

The rearrangement joins TRBV18 to TRBJ1-1; D might be TRBD1 (5 bases). V was pared by 6 bases and J by 3 bases, with 17 bases between. The CDR3 covers 15 residues. Germline loops: CDR1 KGHSH, CDR2 LQKENI. The CDR3 DNA follows: TGTGCCAGCTCCCAATTTGGTGGGGCGGACACTGAAGCTTTCTTT. It translates to CASSQFGGADTEAFF.